Detailed here is one T cell receptor (beta chain). In the original workflow: By means of reference gene primer amplification, nucleated cell counts were estimated. Assay: immunoSEQ multiplex PCR; the TCRdb copy retains only in-frame clones and omits some. From that table come the V and J calls and clone size; the DNA was used to work out D and trimming. The sample has about 91,000 clones; about 91% are singletons. The sample originates from a study of blood T cell repertoires in COVID-19. As for the study in general: The study drew acute and convalescent COVID-19 samples from the United States, Italy and Spain. PBMCs, B-cell-depleted T cells, or T cells provided the cDNA or gDNA that made up the material.

Trimming shortened V by 2 bases and J by 2 bases, and 9 bases separated the two germline ends. This CDR3 comprises 13 residues. Per germline, CDR1 GTSNPN and CDR2 SVGIG (reference sequence). The specimen was peripheral blood. The source is a woman between 70 and 85 years old with acute or convalescent COVID-19. This chain joins TRBV30 and TRBJ1-1; tentative D call: TRBD1 (5 bases). The CDR3: CAWSYQGNTEAFF. The CDR3 region has the DNA TGTGCCTGGAGTTACCAGGGAAACACTGAAGCTTTCTTT.